The 18 T cell receptor beta chains below were found in one sample sequenced in a study of human T cells and chemical hapten exposure. TCRdb recomputed calls from the RACE reads with MiXCR, one row per CDR3 protein. The data contain more than 250,000 distinct CDR3 sequences, over 7.5% of them singletons. Time point given: pre-sensitization, week 0. Indicated treatment: therapeutic diphenylcyclopropenone sensitization with weekly scalp DPC. The sample was whole blood, taken in connection with sensitization to the hapten diphenylcyclopropenone (DPC). Every receptor here comes from a man aged 18 to 35 with alopecia areata. Some clones in this sample may be carry-over from other donors' samples.

The genes are TRBV12-3 or TRBV12-4 and TRBJ1-1; D may be TRBD1 (6 bases). The V end was cut by 7 bases, the J end by 4 bases, with 10 bases between. This CDR3 has 12 amino acids. The CDR3 DNA reads as TGTGCCAGCAAAACAGGGTTCACTGAAGCTTTCTTT. Residues: CASKTGFTEAFF.

This clonotype was counted at least ten times. The chain employs TRBV2 and TRBJ1-1; D is possibly TRBD1 (5 bases). Germline CDR1 and CDR2: SNHLY and FYNNEI. Trimming took off 9 bases at V and 1 base at J, with 21 bases between the two ends. This CDR3 is built from 16 residues. The CDR3 region is CARRGRDPGTNTEAFF. In DNA form, the CDR3 reads TGTGCCAGGAGGGGCCGGGACCCTGGGACGAACACTGAAGCTTTCTTT.

The chain uses TRBV7-2 and TRBJ2-5; a weak D match, TRBD2 (6 bases). Germline-derived CDR1 and CDR2 are SGHTA and FQGNSA. This CDR3 is 15 amino acids long. The V end lost 2 bases, the J end lost 4 bases, and 14 bases lay between the germline ends. This CDR3 reads CASSLTTSLGETQYF. CDR3 sequence (DNA): TGTGCCAGCAGCTTAACGACTAGTCTTGGAGAGACCCAGTACTTC.

The gene calls are TRBV20-1 and TRBJ1-3, with 7 bases fitting TRBD1. CDR3 length: 16 residues. In germline, CDR1 is DFQATT, CDR2 SNEGSKA (reference sequence). The V and J ends lost 4 bases and 0 bases, in that order; junction bases with no gene match: 9. The DNA of the CDR3 is TGCAGTGCTACCCGACAGGGAAAGGGCTCTGGAAACACCATATATTTT. Protein sequence: CSATRQGKGSGNTIYF.

This clonotype was detected a few times. This rearrangement joins TRBV11-2 to TRBJ1-1; the match to TRBD1 covers 9 bases. The CDR3 is 15 amino acids. V was pared by 7 bases and J by 5 bases, with 11 bases of the junction left unmatched. Germline V gene sequence: CDR1 SGHAT, CDR2 FQNNGV. In DNA form, the CDR3 reads TGTGCCAGCATCCGTAACAGGGGGCGGGATACTGAAGCTTTCTTT. Its protein product is CASIRNRGRDTEAFF.

This clonotype was seen ten or more times. J is TRBJ2-7 and V is TRBV6-2 or TRBV6-3; D remains unclear. Per germline, CDR1 MNHEY and CDR2 SVGEGT. The CDR3 has 14 residues. V was cut by 4 bases and J by 0 bases, with 10 bases left in between. CDR3 DNA: TGTGCCAGCAGTTCCGCCGCAGGCTCCTACGAGCAGTACTTC. Its translation: CASSSAAGSYEQYF.

The chain has TRBV4-3 and TRBJ2-2; D not resolved. Germline V gene data show CDR1 as LGHNA and CDR2 as YSLEER. V lost 0 bases to trimming and J lost 6 bases, with 2 bases between them. The CDR3 extends over 12 amino acids. The CDR3 bases are TGCGCCAGCAGCCAAGAGGCCGGGGAGCTGTTTTTT. Protein sequence: CASSQEAGELFF.

This clonotype showed up just a few times. The chain's CDR3 is CASSYAGSNTEAFF. DNA for the CDR3: TGTGCCAGCAGTTACGCAGGTTCGAACACTGAAGCTTTCTTT. The chain combines TRBV6-5 with TRBJ1-1; D ambiguous. Germline CDR1 and CDR2: MNHEY and SVGAGI. The CDR3 contains 14 residues. V was shortened by 2 bases and J by 1 base, with 8 bases between the two germline ends.

This clonotype was picked up a small number of times. The chain links TRBV12-3 or TRBV12-4 to TRBJ2-2, with a possible D match to TRBD1 (6 bases). V gave up 5 bases and J gave up 5 bases, with 9 bases separating them. The CDR3 loop spans 13 amino acids. The CDR3 region is CASSIQGTGELFF. As DNA, the CDR3 is TGTGCCAGCAGTATCCAGGGGACCGGGGAGCTGTTTTTT.

This clonotype appeared a few times. This chain uses TRBV11-2 with TRBJ2-1; D gene unclear. The CDR3 covers 15 residues. Germline loops: CDR1 SGHAT, CDR2 FQNNGV. V gave up 0 bases and J gave up 2 bases, with 8 bases separating them. The chain's CDR3 is CASSLDVGTYNEQFF. CDR3 bases: TGTGCCAGCAGCTTAGATGTGGGGACCTACAATGAGCAGTTCTTC.

This clonotype was detected many times. The V and J genes are TRBV20-1 and TRBJ2-3; 11 bases are shared with TRBD2. Germline V CDR1 and CDR2: DFQATT, SNEGSKA (reference sequence). V lost 3 bases, J lost 3 bases, and 2 bases stayed unmatched. The CDR3 totals 14 residues. CDR3 loop: CSASSSGRTDTQYF. For the CDR3, the DNA is TGCAGTGCTAGTTCTAGCGGGAGGACAGATACGCAGTATTTT.

In its sample, this clonotype was seen a few times. The chain is built from TRBV28 and TRBJ2-2, with TRBD1 identical over 10 bases. Germline CDR1 reads MDHEN; CDR2 reads SYDVKM. The junction had 13 bases not matched to a gene; V was cut back by 3 bases and J by 3 bases. The CDR3 loop spans 19 amino acids. Written as DNA, the CDR3 is TGTGCCAGCAGTTTGCCCGGGACAGGGGTAGCCCCCGACACCGGGGAGCTGTTTTTT. Protein: CASSLPGTGVAPDTGELFF.

CDR3 protein: CASSPLTGVNYGYTF. CDR3 coding DNA: TGTGCCAGCAGCCCCCTGACTGGAGTTAACTATGGCTACACCTTC. V and J are TRBV11-2 and TRBJ1-2; D ambiguous. Trimming removed 5 bases from V and 1 base from J, with 14 bases in between. CDR3 length: 15 residues. Germline V gives CDR1 SGHAT, CDR2 FQNNGV.

The chain has TRBV7-9 and TRBJ1-1; D is unresolved. CDR3 length: 13 residues. The germline V gene encodes CDR1 SEHNR and CDR2 FQNEAQ (reference sequence). V was pared by 5 bases and J by 1 base, with 8 bases between. This chain's CDR3 is CASSTDPNTEAFF. The CDR3 nucleotides are TGTGCCAGCAGCACCGACCCGAACACTGAAGCTTTCTTT.

This clonotype was observed a handful of times. The CDR3 coding sequence is TGTGCCAGCAGCGGACAGGCCCTCGGAGAGACCCAGTACTTC. As protein: CASSGQALGETQYF. This rearrangement joins TRBV7-9 to TRBJ2-5, with 7 bases lining up with TRBD1. The CDR3 extends over 14 amino acids. V dropped 5 bases and J dropped 4; count of bases not matched to a gene: 7. Germline CDR1 and CDR2: SEHNR and FQNEAQ (reference sequence).

This clonotype was detected ten times or more. In nucleotides, the CDR3 is TGCGCCAGCAGCCAAGACGCCGGCAACTATGGCTACACCTTC. Its protein is CASSQDAGNYGYTF. The rearrangement links TRBV4-3 to TRBJ1-2; D not certain. This CDR3 region has 14 residues. Germline assignment: CDR1 LGHNA and CDR2 YSLEER. V was clipped by 0 bases and J by 2 bases, with 7 bases between them.

The chain joins TRBV5-5 to TRBJ2-7; D possibly corresponds to TRBD1 (7 bases). Germline CDR1 SGHKS, CDR2 YYEKEE (reference sequence). V was clipped by 4 bases and J by 3 bases, with 17 bases between them. The CDR3 consists of 15 residues. CDR3 sequence reads: CASSPRGTALYEQYF. In DNA form, the CDR3 reads TGTGCCAGCAGCCCCCGCGGGACAGCCCTCTACGAGCAGTACTTC.

The chain recombines TRBV7-3 with TRBJ1-1; 9 bases are shared with TRBD1. The J segment lost 5 bases and the V segment lost 5 bases, leaving 9 bases of the junction unmatched. The CDR3 consists of 15 residues. In germline, CDR1 is SGHTA, CDR2 FQGTGA. CDR3 region: CASSAHRGLDTEAFF. Written as DNA, the CDR3 is TGTGCCAGCAGCGCCCACAGGGGGCTTGATACTGAAGCTTTCTTT.